Listed below are T cell receptor beta chains from one sample, sequenced in a study of OX40 agonist ivuxolimab in advanced cancers. Here immunoSEQ multiplex PCR was the method, and the copy in TCRdb shows in-frame clones only, minus some. This sample has about 26,000 clones, with approximately 90% found just once. The sequencing here drew on CD4+ or CD8+ T cells sorted from blood, taken in a trial of the OX40 agonist ivuxolimab. Receptors originate from an adult with an advanced solid tumor such as melanoma, head and neck, liver or kidney cancer. CDR3s include the opening cysteine and the closing phenylalanine or tryptophan. A D gene is named only where the DNA matches it firmly. Not all rows give a size; the values are once, few, many and, for expanded clones, a class.

V gene: TRBV6-6
clone size: -
J gene: TRBJ2-1
D gene: -
CDR3 DNA: TGTGCCAGCAGTCCCCCATCTCACAGGCCCCATGAGCAGTTCTTC
CDR3 protein: CASSPPSHRPHEQFF

V gene: TRBV23-1
clone size: once
J gene: TRBJ2-3
D gene: -
CDR3 DNA: TGCGCCAGCAGTCAATGGGAAGAGGCAGGGGTTACGGTGACAGATACGCAGTATTTT
CDR3 protein: CASSQWEEAGVTVTDTQYF

V gene: TRBV13
clone size: -
J gene: TRBJ1-1
D gene: -
CDR3 DNA: TGTGCCAGCAGCTTAGGGACTTTTGGCAATGAAGCTTTCTTT
CDR3 protein: CASSLGTFGNEAFF

V gene: TRBV19
clone size: -
J gene: TRBJ1-5
D gene: -
CDR3 DNA: TGTGCCAGTAGTAAGGGGGTAGGGTACAATCAGCCCCAGCATTTT
CDR3 protein: CASSKGVGYNQPQHF

V gene: TRBV19
clone size: -
J gene: TRBJ1-5
D gene: TRBD1
CDR3 DNA: TGTGCCAGTAGTTTGGGGCAGGGGGCCCGCCAGCCCCAGCATTTT
CDR3 protein: CASSLGQGARQPQHF

V gene: TRBV6-5
clone size: -
J gene: TRBJ2-7
D gene: TRBD2
CDR3 DNA: TGTGCCAGCAGTCCCGGGACTAGCGGGACCTACGAGCAGTACTTC
CDR3 protein: CASSPGTSGTYEQYF

V gene: TRBV19
clone size: -
J gene: TRBJ2-1
D gene: TRBD2
CDR3 DNA: TGTGCCAGTAGTTTACTCCCCTCGGGGACTAGCCTTAATGAGCAGTTCTTC
CDR3 protein: CASSLLPSGTSLNEQFF

V gene: TRBV11-3
clone size: -
J gene: TRBJ2-1
D gene: TRBD1
CDR3 DNA: TGTGCCAGCAGCTTAGGGTACTGGGACAGGCACAATGAGCAGTTCTTC
CDR3 protein: CASSLGYWDRHNEQFF

V gene: TRBV29-1
clone size: once
J gene: TRBJ2-7
D gene: -
CDR3 DNA: TGCAGCGTTGAAGCCGTCGGGGACCCAGCTGGGAAGCAGTACTTC
CDR3 protein: CSVEAVGDPAGKQYF

V gene: TRBV1
clone size: -
J gene: TRBJ1-5
D gene: -
CDR3 DNA: TGCACCAGCAGCCCCCGCATGACAGGGGGCCGTCAGCCCCAGCATTTT
CDR3 protein: CTSSPRMTGGRQPQHF

V gene: TRBV4-3
clone size: -
J gene: TRBJ2-1
D gene: -
CDR3 DNA: TGCGCCAGCAGCCAAGAAGGGTGGAATGAGCAGTTCTTC
CDR3 protein: CASSQEGWNEQFF

V gene: TRBV27
clone size: -
J gene: TRBJ1-4
D gene: -
CDR3 DNA: TGTGCCAGCAGTCCGGCTCCGAAGGAAAAACTGTTTTTT
CDR3 protein: CASSPAPKEKLFF

V gene: TRBV2
clone size: -
J gene: TRBJ2-7
D gene: -
CDR3 DNA: TGTGCCAGCAGAGACACCGCGGGCCTAGGGGAATACGAGCAGTACTTC
CDR3 protein: CASRDTAGLGEYEQYF